The clone carrying this T cell receptor beta chain was observed a few times. Its antigen remains unidentified. The sample originates from a study of CD8 T cells in ankylosing spondylitis. The germline V gene encodes CDR1 SGHAT and CDR2 FQDESV (reference sequence). This CDR3 is built from 20 residues. Between the trimmed V and J ends, which lost 1 base and 3 bases, there was a span of 27 bases. TCRdb reanalysed the 5' RACE reads using MiXCR and keeps one entry per CDR3 protein. The sample includes approximately 200,000 distinct CDR3 sequences, about 13% of them seen just once. Overall study findings and caveats: In peripheral blood, disease-linked CD8+ clones occurred at relatively low frequencies. Significant enrichment of disease-linked clones was reported in matched ankylosing spondylitis synovial fluid.

This sequence was found in a male donor with ankylosing spondylitis or in good health (not recorded which). Sequenced: blood, either unsorted or a sorted T cell fraction (not recorded which). The V gene is TRBV11-1, the J gene TRBJ2-5; a weak D match, TRBD2 (5 bases). CDR3 coding DNA: TGTGCCAGCAGCTTAGAGGGCTGGGTCGGCTCGAGGGATTGGGAAGAGACCCAGTACTTC. It specifies CASSLEGWVGSRDWEETQYF.